There are many counts of the clone carrying this T cell receptor (beta chain). Its target is unknown. The sample comes from a study of T cells in Graves' hyperthyroidism and ophthalmopathy. PBMCs stemmed from less than 13 ml fresh peripheral blood. Losses at the gene ends were 2 bases for V and 7 bases for J; bases not matched to a gene: 3. Looked up from germline, CDR1 is MDHEN and CDR2 is SYDVKM. This CDR3 spans 15 amino acids. Points from the study as a whole: Blood also showed most of the thyroid clonotypes that were expanded above 0.001.

RNA transcripts served as the template for amplifying TCR beta CDR3 regions. The TCR CDR3 was amplified in a first-round RT-PCR using the HTBI primer set. One entry per CDR3 protein results from TCRdb running MiXCR on the multiplex PCR reads. The sample carries some 380,000 distinct CDR3 sequences, roughly 14% recorded once. The chain links TRBV28 to TRBJ2-2; 11 nucleotides line up with TRBD1. The specimen sequenced was blood. The TCR was taken from a man between 25 and 39 years old with Graves' hyperthyroidism that later progressed to Graves' ophthalmopathy. The CDR3 region is CASSLRTGGIGELFF. The CDR3 nucleotides read TGTGCCAGCAGTTTACGGACAGGGGGCATCGGGGAGCTGTTTTTT. The variable domain in full, completed from reference TRBV28 and TRBJ2-2, reads DVKVTQSSRYLVKRTGEKVFLECVQDMDHENMFWYRQDPGLGLRLIYFSYDVKMKEKGDIPEGYSVSREKKERFSLILESASTNQTSMYLCASSLRTGGIGELFFGEGSRLTVL.